A few counts support the clone carrying this T cell receptor beta chain. Antigen: not known. Alongside a J-beta primer mix, a sample-barcoded 5' primer served in a second PCR lasting 7 to 11 cycles. Via MiXCR, TCRdb re-called the 5' RACE reads, giving one row per CDR3 protein. The sample has some 730,000 distinct CDR3 sequences; about 24% are singletons. The source of the sample is a study of blood T cells in healthy people across ages. Study-level results: Unsorted PBMC input precluded a conclusive naive versus antigen-experienced comparison. In older individuals, TCR beta diversity per million T cells was lower, falling roughly linearly with age. Long-lived donors carried more naive CD4+ cells and greater diversity than aged donors.

V lost 0 bases and J 6 bases, leaving 15 bases between the germline ends. The CDR3 extends over 16 amino acids. Germline loops: CDR1 LNHNV, CDR2 YYDKDF (reference sequence). Sequencing was done on a sample of blood. The chain uses TRBV15 and TRBJ1-3; D is possibly TRBD1 (6 bases). The receptor comes from a man between 70 and 80 years old in good health. CDR3 in DNA: TGTGCCACCAGCAGAGACAGAGGGGGGACACCAAACACCATATATTTT. Translating gives CATSRDRGGTPNTIYF.